This TCR beta chain was sequenced during a study of T cell repertoires in cytomegalovirus infection. Regarding the study as a whole: People with CMV and the relevant HLA were identified by cumulative public TCR beta family frequency. HLA-C-restricted, CMV-specific TCR beta clonotypes were dominant ex vivo.

TCRdb reprocessed the reads with MiXCR, giving one entry per CDR3 protein. The data show hundreds of thousands of distinct CDR3 sequences, about 24% seen once. In the case of this clonotype: What it binds is unknown.

Trimming at V came to 2 bases and at J to 0 bases, leaving 7 bases not matched to a gene. The CDR3 runs 17 residues. The germline gives CDR1 MNHNY, CDR2 SVGAGI (reference sequence). The clonotype comes from a human donor in good health (CMV status not recorded). Some clones in this sample may be carry-over from other donors' samples. The sample comprised CD8+ T cells from PBMCs. The rearrangement uses TRBV6-6 and TRBJ2-4; 7 positions match TRBD2. The CDR3 region has the DNA TGTGCCAGCAGTTACCGGGCGGGGAGGGAAGCCAAAAACATTCAGTACTTC. It codes for CASSYRAGREAKNIQYF.